This TCR beta chain was documented in a study of T cell repertoires in aging, cancer and after chemotherapy. For the study at large: Patients with chronic lymphocytic leukemia were sampled before and after fludarabine- or bendamustine-based chemotherapy.

Amplification of TCR beta used genomic DNA extracted from peripheral blood. TRB rearrangements spanning V, D and J were amplified using mixed TRB-A/B primers. TCRdb passed the multiplex PCR reads through MiXCR, listing each CDR3 protein once. The table records approximately 6,300 distinct CDR3 sequences, roughly a third of them present only once. The V gene's germline CDR1 is LNHDA and CDR2 SQIVND (reference sequence). V lost 5 bases to trimming and J lost 1 base, with 17 bases between them. The CDR3 loop spans 16 amino acids. The genes are TRBV19 and TRBJ2-5, with a weak D call TRBD1 (6 bases). Sequenced input: blood. This clonotype was obtained from a human donor with a blood cancer. The CDR3 coding sequence is TGTGCCAGTAGTGCCGGACAGATAGCCCGCCAAGAGACCCAGTACTTC. Translation gives CASSAGQIARQETQYF.